This T cell receptor (beta chain) comes out of a study of human thymus T cells. About this clone itself: Antigen specificity is unknown.

Corrective cardiac operations yielded the resected thymus tissue. Donors were healthy Finnish babies undergoing corrective operations for congenital heart defects. Method: immunoSEQ multiplex PCR; TCRdb's copy keeps in-frame clones and lacks some. This sample has about 130,000 clones, with over 85% found just once. Trimming took 1 base from V and 5 from J, leaving 11 bases between them. The CDR3 extends over 14 amino acids. The germline gives CDR1 SEHNR, CDR2 FQNEAQ (reference sequence). Overall study results and limits: Biased V and J segment usage appeared in thymus and peripheral blood.

The sequencing sample was made of thymus tissue. This sequence was found in a boy under three years old with a congenital heart defect but otherwise immunologically healthy. The chain has TRBV7-9 and TRBJ2-5; D gene uncertain. CDR3 in DNA: TGTGCCAGCAGCTTAGAGAGGACCCGGGAGACCCAGTACTTC. Translated, it gives CASSLERTRETQYF.